The present T cell receptor (beta chain) was sequenced within a study of technical replicates of blood from several donors. V gave up 2 bases and J gave up 2 bases, with 9 bases separating them. The V gene's germline CDR1 is LNHDA and CDR2 SQIVND (reference sequence). The CDR3 totals 14 residues. TCRdb's copy holds only in-frame clones and misses some; the assay was immunoSEQ multiplex PCR. The repertoire holds 55,000 to 75,000 clones, around 96% seen once, with around 0.37% in the top ten. The sequence derives from a human donor in good health. Sequenced sample: T cells isolated from PBMCs. The chain carries TRBV19 and TRBJ1-1; no definite D call. The CDR3 DNA reads as TGTGCCAGTAGTATATATGAGGTAAACACTGAAGCTTTCTTT. Translated: CASSIYEVNTEAFF.